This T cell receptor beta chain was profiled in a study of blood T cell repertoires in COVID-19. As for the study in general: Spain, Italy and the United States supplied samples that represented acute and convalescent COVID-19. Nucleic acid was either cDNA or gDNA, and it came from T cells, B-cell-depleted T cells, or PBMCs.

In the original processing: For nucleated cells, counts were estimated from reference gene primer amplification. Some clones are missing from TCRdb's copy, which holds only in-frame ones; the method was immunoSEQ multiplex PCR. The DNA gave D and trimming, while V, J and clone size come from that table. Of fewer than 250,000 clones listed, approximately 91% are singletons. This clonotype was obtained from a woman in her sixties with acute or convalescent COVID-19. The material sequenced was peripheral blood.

The CDR3 region is CASSFSVLYGYTF. The CDR3 DNA is TGTGCCAGCAGCTTTTCCGTTCTGTATGGCTACACCTTC. The chain links TRBV11-2 to TRBJ1-2; D remains unclear. Trimming cost V 3 bases and J 5 bases, with 10 bases left between them. The CDR3 covers 13 residues. Germline V gene data show CDR1 as SGHAT and CDR2 as FQNNGV. Using reference TRBV11-2 and TRBJ1-2 for the parts outside the CDR3, the full variable domain is EAGVAQSPRYKIIEKRQSVAFWCNPISGHATLYWYQQILGQGPKLLIQFQNNGVVDDSQLPKDRFSAERLKGVDSTLKIQPAKLEDSAVYLCASSFSVLYGYTFGSGTRLTVV.